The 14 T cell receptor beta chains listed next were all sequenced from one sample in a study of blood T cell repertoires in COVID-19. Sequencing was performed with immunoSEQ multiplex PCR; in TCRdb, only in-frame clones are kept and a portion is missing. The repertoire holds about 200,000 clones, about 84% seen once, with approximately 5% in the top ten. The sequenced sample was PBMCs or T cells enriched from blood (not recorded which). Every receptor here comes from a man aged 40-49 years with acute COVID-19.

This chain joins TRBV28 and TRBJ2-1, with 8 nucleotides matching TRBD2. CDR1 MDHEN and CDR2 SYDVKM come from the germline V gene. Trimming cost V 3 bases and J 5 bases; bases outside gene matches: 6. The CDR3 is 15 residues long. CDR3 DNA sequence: TGTGCCAGCAGTTTGCGGGGACTAGACCACAATGAGCAGTTCTTC. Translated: CASSLRGLDHNEQFF.

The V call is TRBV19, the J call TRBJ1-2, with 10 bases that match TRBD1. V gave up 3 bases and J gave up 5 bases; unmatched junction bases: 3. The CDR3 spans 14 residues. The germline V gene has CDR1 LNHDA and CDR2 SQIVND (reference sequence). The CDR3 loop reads CASSMDRGDYGYTF. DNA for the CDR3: TGTGCCAGTAGTATGGACAGGGGGGATTATGGCTACACCTTC.

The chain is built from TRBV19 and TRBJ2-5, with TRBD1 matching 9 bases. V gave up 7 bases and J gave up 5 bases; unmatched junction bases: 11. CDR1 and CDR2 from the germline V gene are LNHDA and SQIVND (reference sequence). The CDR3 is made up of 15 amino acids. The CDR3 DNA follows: TGTGCCAGTACCCTTACAGGGGGCGCTTCGGAGACCCAGTACTTC. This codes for CASTLTGGASETQYF. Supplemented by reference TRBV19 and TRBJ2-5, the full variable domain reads DGGITQSPKYLFRKEGQNVTLSCEQNLNHDAMYWYRQDPGQGLRLIYYSQIVNDFQKGDIAEGYSVSREKKESFPLTVTSAQKNPTAFYLCASTLTGGASETQYFGPGTRLLVL.

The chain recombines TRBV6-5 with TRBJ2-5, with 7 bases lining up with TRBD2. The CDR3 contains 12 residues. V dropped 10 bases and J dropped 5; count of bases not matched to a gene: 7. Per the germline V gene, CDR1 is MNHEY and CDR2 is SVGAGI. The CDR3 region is CATILAHETQYF. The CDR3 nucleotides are TGTGCCACCATACTAGCGCACGAGACCCAGTACTTC.

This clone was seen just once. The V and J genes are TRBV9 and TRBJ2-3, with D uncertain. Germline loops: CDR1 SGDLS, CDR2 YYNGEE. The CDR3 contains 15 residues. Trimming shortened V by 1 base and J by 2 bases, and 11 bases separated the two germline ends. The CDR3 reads CASSVFGSNTDTQYF. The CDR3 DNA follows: TGTGCCAGCAGCGTATTCGGGTCTAACACAGATACGCAGTATTTT.

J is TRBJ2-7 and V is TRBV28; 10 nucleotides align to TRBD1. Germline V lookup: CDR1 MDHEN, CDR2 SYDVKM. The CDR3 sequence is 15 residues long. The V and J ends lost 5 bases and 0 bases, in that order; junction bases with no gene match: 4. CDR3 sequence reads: CASSGQGVGSYEQYF. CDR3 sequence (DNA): TGTGCCAGCAGTGGACAGGGGGTAGGCTCCTACGAGCAGTACTTC.

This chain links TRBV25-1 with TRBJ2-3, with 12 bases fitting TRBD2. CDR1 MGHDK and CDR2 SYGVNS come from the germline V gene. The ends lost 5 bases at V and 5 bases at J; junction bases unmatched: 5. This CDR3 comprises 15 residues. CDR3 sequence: CASSPRLAGVDTQYF. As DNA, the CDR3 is TGTGCCAGCAGTCCAAGACTAGCGGGAGTAGATACGCAGTATTTT.

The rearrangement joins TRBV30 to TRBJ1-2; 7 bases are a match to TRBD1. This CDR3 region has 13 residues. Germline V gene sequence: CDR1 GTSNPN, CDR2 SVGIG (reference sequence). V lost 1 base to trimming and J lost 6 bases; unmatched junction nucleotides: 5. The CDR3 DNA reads TGTGCCTGGAGTGGGCAGGGGGACCATGGCTACACCTTC. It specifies CAWSGQGDHGYTF.

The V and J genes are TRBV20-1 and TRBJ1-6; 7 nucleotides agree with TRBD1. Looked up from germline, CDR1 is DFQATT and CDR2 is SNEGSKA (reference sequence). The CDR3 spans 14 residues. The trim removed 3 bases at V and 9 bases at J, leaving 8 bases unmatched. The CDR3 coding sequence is TGCAGTGCTAGTGTAGAGGGGGCCAGTTCACCCCTCCACTTT. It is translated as CSASVEGASSPLHF.

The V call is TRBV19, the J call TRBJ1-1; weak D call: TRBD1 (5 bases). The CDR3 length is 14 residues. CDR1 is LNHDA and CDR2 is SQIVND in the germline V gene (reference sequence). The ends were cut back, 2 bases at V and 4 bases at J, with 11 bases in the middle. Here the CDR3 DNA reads TGTGCCAGTAGTATAAGCCAGGGCTTCACTGAAGCTTTCTTT. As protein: CASSISQGFTEAFF.

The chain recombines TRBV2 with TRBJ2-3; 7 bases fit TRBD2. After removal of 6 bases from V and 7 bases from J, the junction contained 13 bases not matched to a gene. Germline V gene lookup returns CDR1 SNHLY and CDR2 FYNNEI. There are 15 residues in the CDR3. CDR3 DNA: TGTGCCAGCAGATTGACTAGCTCGGCTGAGAATACGCAGTATTTT. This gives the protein CASRLTSSAENTQYF. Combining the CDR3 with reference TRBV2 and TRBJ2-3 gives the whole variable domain EPEVTQTPSHQVTQMGQEVILRCVPISNHLYFYWYRQILGQKVEFLVSFYNNEISEKSEIFDDQFSVERPDGSNFTLKIRSTKLEDSAMYFCASRLTSSAENTQYFGPGTRLTVL.

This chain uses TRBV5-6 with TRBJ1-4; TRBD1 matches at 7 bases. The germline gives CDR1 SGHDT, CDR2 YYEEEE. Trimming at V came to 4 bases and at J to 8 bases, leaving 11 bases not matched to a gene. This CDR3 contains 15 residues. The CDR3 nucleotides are TGTGCCAGCAGCCTCCAGGGGGTACTGGGCGAAAAACTGTTTTTT. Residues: CASSLQGVLGEKLFF.

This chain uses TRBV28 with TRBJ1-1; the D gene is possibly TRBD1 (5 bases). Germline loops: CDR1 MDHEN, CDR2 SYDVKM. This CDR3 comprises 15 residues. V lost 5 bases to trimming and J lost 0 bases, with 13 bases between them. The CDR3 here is CASSRQILMNTEAFF. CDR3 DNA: TGTGCCAGCAGTCGACAGATTCTAATGAACACTGAAGCTTTCTTT.

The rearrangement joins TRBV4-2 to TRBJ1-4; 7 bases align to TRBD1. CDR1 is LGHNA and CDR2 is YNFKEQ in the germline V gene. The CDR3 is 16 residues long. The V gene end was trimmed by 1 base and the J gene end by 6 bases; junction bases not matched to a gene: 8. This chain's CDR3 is CASSQGQGRLDEKLFF. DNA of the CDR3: TGTGCCAGCAGCCAAGGACAGGGCAGACTCGATGAAAAACTGTTTTTT.